Below, one T cell receptor (beta chain) is given with its context. The sample belongs to a study of CD8 T cells in ankylosing spondylitis. V was trimmed by 6 bases and J by 6 bases, leaving 15 bases between them. The CDR3 has 13 residues. Germline loops: CDR1 MGHDK, CDR2 SYGVNS. Quantitative 5'-RACE with molecular barcodes was used to make the TCR beta libraries. TCRdb re-called the 5' RACE reads with MiXCR, one entry per CDR3 protein. The sample contains about 130,000 distinct CDR3 sequences, roughly an eighth of which appear only once. The receptor was derived from a female donor with ankylosing spondylitis or in good health (not recorded which). This chain joins TRBV25-1 and TRBJ2-7, with D possibly called TRBD1 or TRBD2 (7 bases each). The sequenced sample consisted of blood, either unsorted or a sorted T cell fraction (not recorded which). CDR3 region: CASRPGGGREQYF. In DNA form, the CDR3 reads TGTGCCAGCAGGCCAGGGGGGGGTCGCGAGCAGTACTTC.